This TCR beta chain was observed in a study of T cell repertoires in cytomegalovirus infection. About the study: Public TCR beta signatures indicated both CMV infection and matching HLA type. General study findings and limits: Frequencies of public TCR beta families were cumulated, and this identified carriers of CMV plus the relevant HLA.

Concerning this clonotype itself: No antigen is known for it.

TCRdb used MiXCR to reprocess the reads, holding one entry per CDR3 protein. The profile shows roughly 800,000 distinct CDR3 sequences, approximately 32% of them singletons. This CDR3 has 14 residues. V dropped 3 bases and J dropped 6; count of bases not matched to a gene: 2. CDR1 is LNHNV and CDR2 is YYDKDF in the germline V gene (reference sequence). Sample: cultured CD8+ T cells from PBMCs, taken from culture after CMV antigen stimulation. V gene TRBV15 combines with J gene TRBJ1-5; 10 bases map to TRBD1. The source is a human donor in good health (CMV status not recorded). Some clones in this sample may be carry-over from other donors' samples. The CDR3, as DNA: TGTGCCACCAGCAGGACAGGGGGCAGTCAGCCCCAGCATTTT. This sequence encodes CATSRTGGSQPQHF.